Below are 21 T cell receptor beta chains sequenced from a single sample in a study of PD-L1 blockade in urothelial cancer. Profiling relied on immunoSEQ multiplex PCR, and the TCRdb table lists in-frame clones only, not all of them. The sample consists of tens of thousands of clones, roughly 87% of them appearing once. Time point described: pretreatment peripheral blood. Here the sequenced sample was PBMCs, taken around atezolizumab (anti-PD-L1) treatment. The receptor set was obtained from an older woman with urothelial cancer.

This chain links TRBV13 with TRBJ2-1; 7 bases agree with TRBD2. The germline gives CDR1 PRHDT, CDR2 FYEKMQ (reference sequence). After removal of 3 bases from V and 0 bases from J, the junction contained 2 bases not matched to a gene. This CDR3 has 15 amino acids. The chain's CDR3 is CASSFRTSSYNEQFF. For the CDR3, the DNA is TGTGCCAGCAGCTTTCGGACTAGCTCCTACAATGAGCAGTTCTTC. The whole variable domain, filled in from reference TRBV13 and TRBJ2-1, reads AAGVIQSPRHLIKEKRETATLKCYPIPRHDTVYWYQQGPGQDPQFLISFYEKMQSDKGSIPDRFSAQQFSDYHSELNMSSLELGDSALYFCASSFRTSSYNEQFFGPGTRLTVL.

The V call is TRBV19, the J call TRBJ1-5, with TRBD1 matching 10 bases. J lost 2 bases, V lost 9 bases, and 13 bases had no gene match. Germline CDR1 reads LNHDA; CDR2 reads SQIVND (reference sequence). The CDR3 is made up of 17 amino acids. The CDR3 reads CASRDRGMSDGNQPQHF. Here the CDR3 DNA reads TGTGCCAGCCGGGACAGGGGTATGAGTGATGGCAATCAGCCCCAGCATTTT.

This clone occurred once. V gene TRBV4-2 combines with J gene TRBJ2-2; a weak D match, TRBD2 (6 bases). Germline loops: CDR1 LGHNA, CDR2 YNFKEQ. This CDR3 spans 15 amino acids. V was clipped by 3 bases and J by 3 bases, with 11 bases between them. The CDR3 region has the DNA TGTGCCAGCAGCCAGGGCGGGGTATACACCGGGGAGCTGTTTTTT. It codes for CASSQGGVYTGELFF.

This chain connects TRBV7-2 to TRBJ2-1; TRBD2 matches at 16 bases. Germline V gene data show CDR1 as SGHTA and CDR2 as FQGNSA. The CDR3 consists of 19 residues. Trimming cost V 5 bases and J 8 bases; bases outside gene matches: 15. The CDR3 region has the DNA TGTGCCAGCAGCCCGGGACTAGCGGGAGGGCCGGGGGTGTTCTATGAGCAGTTCTTC. It yields the protein CASSPGLAGGPGVFYEQFF.

CDR3 nucleotides: TGTGCCAGCAGCGTAGGGGTAGCGGGGAGGTATACGCAGTATTTT. Translated, it gives CASSVGVAGRYTQYF. This chain joins TRBV9 and TRBJ2-3; TRBD2 matches at 8 bases. The V segment lost 0 bases and the J segment 7 bases; nucleotides outside the gene matches: 7. Germline CDR1 is SGDLS and CDR2 is YYNGEE. The CDR3 loop spans 15 amino acids.

This chain joins TRBV18 and TRBJ1-2; no reliable D call. The V gene's germline CDR1 is KGHSH and CDR2 LQKENI. Trimming cost V 6 bases and J 3 bases, with 17 bases left between them. The CDR3 length is 15 residues. CDR3 DNA: TGTGCCAGCTCTCCCTCGACCACGCAGGACTATGGCTACACCTTC. Its translation: CASSPSTTQDYGYTF. The whole variable domain, remainder taken from reference TRBV18 and TRBJ1-2, is NAGVMQNPRHLVRRRGQEARLRCSPMKGHSHVYWYRQLPEEGLKFMVYLQKENIIDESGMPKERFSAEFPKEGPSILRIQQVVRGDSAAYFCASSPSTTQDYGYTFGSGTRLTVV.

The chain uses TRBV4-3 and TRBJ1-1; TRBD1 agrees at 8 bases. The CDR3 loop spans 13 amino acids. With V trimmed by 1 base and J by 11 bases, 6 bases remained unmatched. Germline CDR1 LGHNA, CDR2 YSLEER. The CDR3 DNA is TGCGCCAGCAGCCAAGGGACAGGGAGTTGGGCTTTCTTT. Translating it yields CASSQGTGSWAFF.

This clone has a handful of counts. This chain connects TRBV5-6 to TRBJ1-3; TRBD1 might be the D (6 bases). This CDR3 has 14 residues. The germline CDR1 and CDR2 sequences are SGHDT and YYEEEE. V was pared by 4 bases and J by 2 bases, with 10 bases between. The CDR3 loop reads CASSTTGTGNTIYF. CDR3 sequence (DNA): TGTGCCAGCAGCACCACAGGGACTGGAAACACCATATATTTT.

The chain carries TRBV19 and TRBJ2-2, with D perhaps TRBD1 (6 bases). Germline V gives CDR1 LNHDA, CDR2 SQIVND (reference sequence). The V gene lost 7 bases and the J gene lost 2 bases, with 17 bases spanning the gap. The CDR3 covers 16 residues. CDR3 sequence reads: CASTGRRTANTGELFF. The CDR3 nucleotides are TGTGCCAGTACCGGAAGGAGGACAGCAAACACCGGGGAGCTGTTTTTT.

This clone was seen just once. As DNA, the CDR3 is TGCAGCGTTGAGGGGGGGACCAGCTCCTACAATGAGCAGTTCTTC. Translating it yields CSVEGGTSSYNEQFF. The V and J genes are TRBV29-1 and TRBJ2-1, with 7 bases that match TRBD2. Germline trimming cut 3 bases from V and 0 bases from J; bases unmatched to any gene: 5. The CDR3 is 15 amino acids. Germline V gene sequence: CDR1 SQVTM, CDR2 ANQGSEA.

The chain carries TRBV13 and TRBJ2-3; 10 bases fit TRBD1. CDR1 is PRHDT and CDR2 is FYEKMQ in the germline V gene (reference sequence). With V trimmed by 2 bases and J by 0 bases, 8 bases remained unmatched. CDR3 length: 18 residues. The CDR3 here is CASSLPGTGEWSTDTQYF. The CDR3 DNA sequence: TGTGCCAGCAGCTTACCCGGGACAGGGGAGTGGAGCACAGATACGCAGTATTTT.

The V and J genes are TRBV7-6 and TRBJ1-1; D ambiguous. The V and J ends lost 1 base and 5 bases respectively, with 14 bases between them. Germline-derived CDR1 and CDR2 are SGHVS and FNYEAQ. The CDR3 loop spans 15 amino acids. The CDR3: CASSLGYSPTTEAFF. As DNA, the CDR3 is TGTGCCAGCAGCTTAGGATACAGCCCTACGACTGAAGCTTTCTTT. The full variable domain, completed using reference TRBV7-6 and TRBJ1-1, is GAGVSQSPRYKVTKRGQDVALRCDPISGHVSLYWYRQALGQGPEFLTYFNYEAQQDKSGLPNDRFSAERPEGSISTLTIQRTEQRDSAMYRCASSLGYSPTTEAFFGQGTRLTVV.

This chain links TRBV5-1 with TRBJ1-2; D gene unclear. The CDR3 covers 14 residues. Germline CDR1 SGHRS, CDR2 YFSETQ. V was cut by 0 bases and J by 3 bases, with 9 bases left in between. CDR3 DNA: TGCGCCAGCAGCTTGGGAGAGATCCACTATGGCTACACCTTC. This translates into CASSLGEIHYGYTF.

The rearrangement uses TRBV5-4 and TRBJ2-3; 10 nucleotides line up with TRBD2. Germline lookup yields CDR1 SGHNT and CDR2 YYREEE (reference sequence). Trimming at V came to 0 bases and at J to 1 base, leaving 2 bases not matched to a gene. This CDR3 comprises 16 residues. The CDR3 DNA follows: TGTGCCAGCAGCTTGGCTAGCGGGGGACGCACAGATACGCAGTATTTT. The encoded protein is CASSLASGGRTDTQYF.

The chain uses TRBV5-4 and TRBJ1-5; TRBD1 might be the D (5 bases). Germline V CDR1 and CDR2: SGHNT, YYREEE (reference sequence). The V end lost 4 bases, the J end lost 6 bases, and 20 bases lay between the germline ends. The CDR3 consists of 16 residues. The CDR3 nucleotides read TGTGCCAGCAGCCGTAAGACAGATCAGGGAAGTCAGCCCCAGCATTTT. Residues: CASSRKTDQGSQPQHF.

The table lists this clone with a count of one. The gene calls are TRBV27 and TRBJ2-7, with unresolved D. The V end was cut by 1 base, the J end by 2 bases, with 9 bases between. Per the germline V gene, CDR1 is MNHEY and CDR2 is SMNVEV (reference sequence). CDR3 length equals 14 residues. The CDR3 sequence: CASSLLQTAYEQYF. CDR3 in DNA: TGTGCCAGCAGTTTATTACAGACCGCCTACGAGCAGTACTTC.

The chain links TRBV7-8 to TRBJ2-5, with TRBD2 as a possible D gene (5 bases). The CDR3 spans 13 residues. CDR1 and CDR2 (germline): SGHVS, FQNEAQ. Trimming pared 9 bases from V and 2 bases from J, leaving 13 bases between. The chain's CDR3 is CASVWGEQETQYF. CDR3 DNA sequence: TGTGCCAGTGTTTGGGGAGAGCAAGAGACCCAGTACTTC.

The chain has TRBV27 and TRBJ2-1, with D perhaps matching TRBD1 (6 bases). The germline V and J ends were trimmed by 3 bases and 12 bases, with 15 bases remaining between them. Germline CDR1 MNHEY, CDR2 SMNVEV (reference sequence). CDR3 length: 13 residues. CDR3 in amino acids: CASSFADRNGQFF. DNA for the CDR3: TGTGCCAGCAGTTTCGCCGACAGGAACGGGCAGTTCTTC.

The chain uses TRBV29-1 and TRBJ1-1; 12 bases fit TRBD1. Germline assignment: CDR1 SQVTM and CDR2 ANQGSEA. CDR3 length equals 13 residues. V lost 4 bases to trimming and J lost 5 bases; unmatched junction nucleotides: 2. In nucleotides, the CDR3 is TGCAGCGTTGGGGACAGGGGGCTGACTGAAGCTTTCTTT. Translated: CSVGDRGLTEAFF.

This chain uses TRBV21-1 with TRBJ2-1; the listed D gene, TRBD2, was not tested against the DNA. TRBV21-1 is tagged as a pseudogene. This CDR3 spans 17 amino acids. The CDR3 DNA sequence: TGTGCCAGCAGCAAAGAAGGTGAGGGACTCCGCTACAATGAGCAGTTCTTC. Protein: CASSKEGEGLRYNEQFF.

V is TRBV5-1 and J is TRBJ1-2; 7 nucleotides match TRBD1. Trimming at V came to 0 bases and at J to 1 base, leaving 9 bases not matched to a gene. The CDR3 covers 17 residues. Germline CDR1 SGHRS, CDR2 YFSETQ. In DNA form, the CDR3 reads TGCGCCAGCAGCTTGGCTGGAGTGGCAGGGGGTAACTATGGCTACACCTTC. Amino acids: CASSLAGVAGGNYGYTF.